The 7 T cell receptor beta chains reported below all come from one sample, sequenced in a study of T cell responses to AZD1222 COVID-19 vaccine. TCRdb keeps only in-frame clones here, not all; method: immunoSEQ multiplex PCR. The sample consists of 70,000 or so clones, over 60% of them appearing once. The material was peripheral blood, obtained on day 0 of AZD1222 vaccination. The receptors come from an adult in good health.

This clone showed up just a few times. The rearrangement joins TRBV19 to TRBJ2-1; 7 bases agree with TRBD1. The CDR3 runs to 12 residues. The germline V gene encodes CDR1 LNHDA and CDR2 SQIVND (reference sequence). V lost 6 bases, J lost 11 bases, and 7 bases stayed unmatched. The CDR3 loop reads CASRATGHKQFF. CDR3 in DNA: TGTGCCAGTAGGGCGACAGGGCATAAGCAGTTCTTC.

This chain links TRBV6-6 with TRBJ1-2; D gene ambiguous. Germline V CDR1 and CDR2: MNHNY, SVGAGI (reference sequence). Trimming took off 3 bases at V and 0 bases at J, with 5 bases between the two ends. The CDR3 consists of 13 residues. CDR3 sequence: CASSYGPNYGYTF. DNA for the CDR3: TGTGCCAGCAGTTATGGCCCTAACTATGGCTACACCTTC.

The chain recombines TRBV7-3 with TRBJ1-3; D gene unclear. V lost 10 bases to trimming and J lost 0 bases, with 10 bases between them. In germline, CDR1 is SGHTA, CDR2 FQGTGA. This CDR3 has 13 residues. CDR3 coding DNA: TGTGCCATTCCAGGTGACTCTGGAAACACCATATATTTT. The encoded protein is CAIPGDSGNTIYF.

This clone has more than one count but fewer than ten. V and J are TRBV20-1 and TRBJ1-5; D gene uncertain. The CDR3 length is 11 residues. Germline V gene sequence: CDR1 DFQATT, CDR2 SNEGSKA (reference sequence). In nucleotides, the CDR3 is TGCAGGGCCCGGGTTGATCAGCCCCAGCATTTT. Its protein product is CRARVDQPQHF.

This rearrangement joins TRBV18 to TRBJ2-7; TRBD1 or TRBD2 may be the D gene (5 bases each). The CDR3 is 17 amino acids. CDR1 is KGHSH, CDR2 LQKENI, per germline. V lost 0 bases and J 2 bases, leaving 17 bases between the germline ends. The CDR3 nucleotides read TGTGCCAGCTCACCACCGAGCGGACACCCGGGAACCTACGAGCAGTACTTC. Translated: CASSPPSGHPGTYEQYF.

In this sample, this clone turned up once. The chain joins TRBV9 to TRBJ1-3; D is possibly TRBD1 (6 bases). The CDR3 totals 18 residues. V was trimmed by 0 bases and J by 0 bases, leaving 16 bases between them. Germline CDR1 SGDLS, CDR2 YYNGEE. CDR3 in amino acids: CASSVATGARGSGNTIYF. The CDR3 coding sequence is TGTGCCAGCAGCGTAGCTACTGGAGCCAGGGGCTCTGGAAACACCATATATTTT. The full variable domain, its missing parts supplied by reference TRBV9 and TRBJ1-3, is DSGVTQTPKHLITATGQRVTLRCSPRSGDLSVYWYQQSLDQGLQFLIQYYNGEERAKGNILERFSAQQFPDLHSELNLSSLELGDSALYFCASSVATGARGSGNTIYFGEGSWLTVV.

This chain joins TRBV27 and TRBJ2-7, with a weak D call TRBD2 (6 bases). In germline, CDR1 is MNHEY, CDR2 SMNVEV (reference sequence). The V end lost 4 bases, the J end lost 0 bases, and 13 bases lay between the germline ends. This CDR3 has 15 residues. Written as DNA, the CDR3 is TGTGCCAGCAGTTCCCTGGGGGGAAGCTCCTACGAGCAGTACTTC. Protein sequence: CASSSLGGSSYEQYF.